The clone carrying this T cell receptor (beta chain) was counted once. Assay: immunoSEQ multiplex PCR; the TCRdb copy retains only in-frame clones and omits some. The table includes 100,000 to 120,000 clones, around 82% detected once. These data come from a study of control samples from healthy donors and cancer patients. Sequenced: blood. The clonotype originates from a woman between 50 and 59 years old in good health.

CDR3 nucleotide sequence: TGTGCCAGTAGTAAGCGGGGGGTTACAGATACGCAGTATTTT. Its translation is CASSKRGVTDTQYF. The chain combines TRBV19 with TRBJ2-3, with 9 bases identical to TRBD2. This CDR3 comprises 14 residues. The germline V gene has CDR1 LNHDA and CDR2 SQIVND (reference sequence). The junction had 2 bases not matched to a gene; V was cut back by 4 bases and J by 3 bases.